This T cell receptor beta chain was found in a study of cytomegalovirus exposure and HLA in healthy donors. V lost 2 bases and J lost 2; bases outside the gene matches: 3. CDR3 length: 16 residues. Looked up from germline, CDR1 is LGHNA and CDR2 is YSLEER. 13 Jbeta primers and 60 Vbeta primers were used for the PCR. Sequenced by immunoSEQ multiplex PCR; TCRdb stores in-frame clones only, minus some. The table includes about 300,000 clones, roughly 88% detected once. V gene TRBV4-3 combines with J gene TRBJ2-2; 9 bases fit TRBD2. The sequenced sample consisted of PBMCs. The source is a man between 40 and 49 years old in good health and CMV-seropositive. DNA for the CDR3: TGCGCCAGCAGCCAACTGACTAGCGGCAACACCGGGGAGCTGTTTTTT. This sequence encodes CASSQLTSGNTGELFF.